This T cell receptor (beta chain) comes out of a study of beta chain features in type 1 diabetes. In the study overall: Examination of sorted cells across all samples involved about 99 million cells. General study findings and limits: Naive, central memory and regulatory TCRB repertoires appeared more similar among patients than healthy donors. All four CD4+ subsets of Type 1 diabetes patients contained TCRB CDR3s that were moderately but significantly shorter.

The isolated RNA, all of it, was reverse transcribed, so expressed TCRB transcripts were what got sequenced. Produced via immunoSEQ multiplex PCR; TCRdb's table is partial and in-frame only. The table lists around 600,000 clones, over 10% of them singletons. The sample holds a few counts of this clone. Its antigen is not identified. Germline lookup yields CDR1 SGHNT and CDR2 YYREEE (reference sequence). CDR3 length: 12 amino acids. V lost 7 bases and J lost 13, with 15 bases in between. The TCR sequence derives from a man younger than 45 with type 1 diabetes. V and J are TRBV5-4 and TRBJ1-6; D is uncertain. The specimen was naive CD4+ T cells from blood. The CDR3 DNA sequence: TGTGCCAGCGGCCCTGGGAGTCAGCCCCTCCACTTT. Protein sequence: CASGPGSQPLHF.